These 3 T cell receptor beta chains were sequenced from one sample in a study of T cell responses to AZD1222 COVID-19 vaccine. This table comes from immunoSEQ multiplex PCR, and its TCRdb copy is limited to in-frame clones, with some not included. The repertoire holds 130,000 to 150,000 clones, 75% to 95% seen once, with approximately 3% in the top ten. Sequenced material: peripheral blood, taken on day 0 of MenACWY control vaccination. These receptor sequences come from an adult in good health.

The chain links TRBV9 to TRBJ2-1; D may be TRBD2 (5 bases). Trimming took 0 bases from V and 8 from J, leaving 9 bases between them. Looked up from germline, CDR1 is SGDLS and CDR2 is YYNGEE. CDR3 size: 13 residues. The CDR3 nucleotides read TGTGCCAGCAGCGTAGAGGTGAGGGATGAGCAGTTCTTC. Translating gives CASSVEVRDEQFF.

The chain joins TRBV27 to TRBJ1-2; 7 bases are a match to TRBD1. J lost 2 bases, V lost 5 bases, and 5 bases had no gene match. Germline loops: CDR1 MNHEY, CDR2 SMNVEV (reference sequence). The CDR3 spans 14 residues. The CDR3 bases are TGTGCCAGCAGTACGACGACAGGGAACTATGGCTACACCTTC. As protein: CASSTTTGNYGYTF.

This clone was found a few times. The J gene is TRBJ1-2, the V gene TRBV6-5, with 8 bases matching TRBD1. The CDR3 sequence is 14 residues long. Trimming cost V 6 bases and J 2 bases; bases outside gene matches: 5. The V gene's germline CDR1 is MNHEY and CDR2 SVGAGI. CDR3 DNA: TGTGCCAGCAGGACGGGACAGGCGAACTATGGCTACACCTTC. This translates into CASRTGQANYGYTF.